This TCR beta chain was sequenced in a study of vaccination effects on CD4 cells after COVID-19. Trimming shortened V by 0 bases and J by 13 bases, and 19 bases separated the two germline ends. Germline values: CDR1 SGHRS, CDR2 YFSETQ. CDR3 length equals 14 residues. Antigen-specific CD4+ T cell clonotypes were called by their expansion after viral peptide-pool culture in ViraFEST. Following culture for under 12 days, CD4+ T cells were isolated. Documented for the person is a PCR-confirmed SARS-CoV-2 infection occurring between March and December 2020. BNT162b2 vaccine or mRNA-1273 vaccine was given to participants in two doses. For this clone: Its antigen is still unknown.

Sequenced by immunoSEQ multiplex PCR; TCRdb stores in-frame clones only, minus some. Of under 15,000 clones in the sample, 73% were seen once. The rearrangement joins TRBV5-1 to TRBJ1-2; no clear D. The clonotype originates from a human donor who had a prior SARS-CoV-2 infection. This sample comprised CD4+ T cells from PBMCs cultured with HCoV-NL63 spike peptides, obtained after COVID-19 vaccination. The CDR3 nucleotides read TGCGCCAGCAGCTTGGTAGTAGGTTTGACTTCGGGCACCTTC. Amino acid sequence: CASSLVVGLTSGTF.